The present T cell receptor (beta chain) was sequenced within a study of T-cell reconstitution after alpha-beta-depleted transplantation in children. Findings and limits, study-wide: Fresh T-cell production supplied most of the T-cell counts and diversity seen one year after transplant. Reported findings indicate that, about two months after transplant, alpha-beta T cells came from several hundred expanded clones, which were derived from non-depleted graft cells. Surviving recipient T cells and thymic progenitors underlay high day-60 TCRbeta diversity in some patients.

This clonotype was recorded a few times. No antigen is known for it. In germline, CDR1 is SGHAT, CDR2 FQNNGV. V shed 5 bases and J 4 bases; nucleotides not matched to a gene: 12. There are 16 residues in the CDR3. TCRbeta library construction was performed incorporating unique molecular identifiers. TCRdb itself ran the PCR reads through MiXCR, one entry per CDR3 protein. The sample comprises 450,000 to 700,000 distinct CDR3 sequences, 25% to 30% of which are singletons, and approximately 39% rests with the top ten. V and J are TRBV11-2 and TRBJ1-1, with 8 bases identical to TRBD1. This clonotype was obtained from a boy in the first two years of life with Wiskott-Aldrich syndrome, due to receive a stem cell transplant. The sequencing used PBMCs, collected before TCRalphabeta/CD19-depleted stem cell transplant. This CDR3 reads CASSETLQGGGTEAFF. CDR3 sequence (DNA): TGTGCCAGCAGCGAAACCTTACAGGGGGGGGGCACTGAAGCTTTCTTT. Using reference TRBV11-2 and TRBJ1-1 for the parts outside the CDR3, the full variable domain is EAGVAQSPRYKIIEKRQSVAFWCNPISGHATLYWYQQILGQGPKLLIQFQNNGVVDDSQLPKDRFSAERLKGVDSTLKIQPAKLEDSAVYLCASSETLQGGGTEAFFGQGTRLTVV.